The entry below describes one T cell receptor beta chain. What it recognizes is unknown. TCRdb reanalysed the 5' RACE reads using MiXCR and keeps one entry per CDR3 protein. The sample gives under 500,000 distinct CDR3 sequences, roughly a sixth of which show up once; over 15% is in the top ten. The sample belongs to a study of T cells after yellow fever vaccination. The study's findings and limits: There was a possibility that FACS-sorted repertoires contained abundant clonotypes contaminating from the bulk population. Clones from primary vaccination mostly reappeared after the booster (roughly 95% CD4, just over 85% CD8).

The CDR3 length is 15 residues. Germline assignment: CDR1 KGHSH and CDR2 LQKENI. V was clipped by 0 bases and J by 8 bases; unmatched bases: 5. The chain employs TRBV18 and TRBJ1-2; TRBD1 aligns across 11 bases. The starting material was PBMCs, obtained before the yellow fever booster vaccination. The receptor was isolated from a man between 18 and 29 years old who received the YFV17D yellow fever vaccine. For the CDR3, the DNA is TGTGCCAGCTCACCACCAACGGACAGGGGGCTGGGCTACACCTTC. Protein sequence: CASSPPTDRGLGYTF.